Listed below are T cell receptor beta chains from one sample, sequenced in a study of cytomegalovirus exposure and HLA in healthy donors. Sequencing was performed with immunoSEQ multiplex PCR; in TCRdb, only in-frame clones are kept and a portion is missing. This table holds under 150,000 clones, about four fifths found once. Sequencing was carried out using PBMCs. Receptors were obtained from a woman aged 40 to 55 in good health and CMV-seronegative. CDR3s include the opening cysteine and the closing phenylalanine or tryptophan. D genes are given only for firm matches. Clone size is given for some rows only: seen once, a few or many times, or a class if the clone is expanded.

abundance | j_gene | v_gene | d_gene | CDR3nt | CDR3aa
few | TRBJ2-1 | TRBV27 | TRBD2 | TGTGCCAGCAGTTTAGTTCTAGCGGACTCCTACAATGAGCAGTTCTTC | CASSLVLADSYNEQFF
- | TRBJ1-1 | TRBV5-1 | - | TGCGCCAGTAAAGATAGCTGGGACACTGAAGCTTTCTTT | CASKDSWDTEAFF
once | TRBJ2-3 | TRBV14 | TRBD2 | TGTGCCAGCAGCGGCCGACTAGCGGGGGTATTAACAGATACGCAGTATTTT | CASSGRLAGVLTDTQYF
- | TRBJ1-3 | TRBV4-2 | - | TGTGCCAGCAGCCAAGCCGCACAGTCAAACACCATATATTTT | CASSQAAQSNTIYF
- | TRBJ1-2 | TRBV5-1 | - | TGCGCCAGCAGCAAAGAACTGAACTATGGCTACACCTTC | CASSKELNYGYTF
- | TRBJ2-7 | TRBV5-1 | - | TGCGCCAGCAGCTGGGAGCCGATCTACGAGCAGTACTTC | CASSWEPIYEQYF
few | TRBJ2-2 | TRBV4-3 | - | TGCGCCAGCAGCCTCTCTTCGAGGGGGACCGGGGAGCTGTTTTTT | CASSLSSRGTGELFF
- | TRBJ1-2 | TRBV7-2 | - | TGTGCCAGCAGCCCCCCCTGGGCCCAGGGCTACACCTTC | CASSPPWAQGYTF
once | TRBJ1-2 | TRBV28 | - | TGTGCCAGCAGCCTACACCGGGACACAGCTAACTATGGCTACACCTTC | CASSLHRDTANYGYTF
- | TRBJ1-5 | TRBV2 | - | TGTGCCAGCAGGCCCCCAGGGGCCCGCAATCAGCCCCAGCATTTT | CASRPPGARNQPQHF
- | TRBJ2-3 | TRBV7-6 | - | TGTGCCAGCAGCCCTCCACTAGCAGCAGATACGCAGTATTTT | CASSPPLAADTQYF
- | TRBJ2-3 | TRBV4-2 | - | TGTGCCAGCAGCCAAGTGGGAGGAGATACGCAGTATTTT | CASSQVGGDTQYF
- | TRBJ2-1 | TRBV19 | TRBD2 | TGTGCCAGTAGTACTCTAGCGGGAGGGGCCAATGAGCAGTTCTTC | CASSTLAGGANEQFF
- | TRBJ2-2 | TRBV5-6 | TRBD1 | TGTGCCAGCAGCTGGACAGGGAACACCGGGGAGCTGTTTTTT | CASSWTGNTGELFF
- | TRBJ2-7 | TRBV18 | TRBD1 | TGTGCCAGCTCACCACCGGCCCGGACAGGCTACGAGCAGTACTTC | CASSPPARTGYEQYF
- | TRBJ2-5 | TRBV7-7 | TRBD2 | TGTGCTAGCAGCTTAGAAGGCGGGAGTAGGGGAGAGACCCAGTACTTC | CASSLEGGSRGETQYF
- | TRBJ1-3 | TRBV7-2 | TRBD1 | TGTGCCAGCAGCTTAGCGCTCGGAGGGGGCGATGTAAACACCATATATTTT | CASSLALGGGDVNTIYF
- | TRBJ1-1 | TRBV7-9 | - | TGTGCCAGCAGCGGATACAGGTTGGTGAACACTGAAGCTTTCTTT | CASSGYRLVNTEAFF
- | TRBJ2-3 | TRBV7-2 | TRBD1 | TGTGCCAGCAGCTACTGGACAGGGGAAACAGATACGCAGTATTTT | CASSYWTGETDTQYF
- | TRBJ1-3 | TRBV9 | - | TGTGCCAGCAGCGACGACATGAACTCTGGAAACACCATATATTTT | CASSDDMNSGNTIYF
- | TRBJ2-3 | TRBV4-3 | TRBD2 | TGCGCCAGCAGCCCGCTACCAGCGGGAGTACAAGATACGCAGTATTTT | CASSPLPAGVQDTQYF
- | TRBJ1-2 | TRBV25-1 | - | TGTGCCAGCACCCCAAATGTGGGGGAGGATGGCTACACCTTC | CASTPNVGEDGYTF
once | TRBJ2-7 | TRBV5-6 | TRBD2 | TGTGCCAGCAGCTTTCGACTAGCGGGTTCCTACGAGCAGTACTTC | CASSFRLAGSYEQYF
- | TRBJ1-6 | TRBV5-6 | - | TGTGCCAGCAGCTTGGGGGCGAATTCACCCCTCCACTTT | CASSLGANSPLHF
- | TRBJ1-2 | TRBV4-3 | TRBD1 | TGCGCCAGCAGCCAAGGGACAGGGGGCGGCTCCGGCTACACCTTC | CASSQGTGGGSGYTF
once | TRBJ2-7 | TRBV2 | - | TGTGCCAGCGGGGCTCACTCCTACGAGCAGTACTTC | CASGAHSYEQYF
- | TRBJ2-2 | TRBV10-3 | - | TGTGCCATCAGTTCTAACACCGGGGAGCTGTTTTTT | CAISSNTGELFF
- | TRBJ2-3 | TRBV4-3 | - | TGCGCCAGCAGCCAAGATAGCCTTGGAACGCAGTATTTT | CASSQDSLGTQYF
- | TRBJ2-5 | TRBV9 | TRBD2 | TGTGCCAGCAGCGTAGGATCGCGGGGGCAAGAGACCCAGTACTTC | CASSVGSRGQETQYF
- | TRBJ2-2 | TRBV6-5 | TRBD2 | TGTGCCAGCAGGCGGACTAGCGCCGAAACCGGGGAGCTGTTTTTT | CASRRTSAETGELFF